Listed here are 3 T cell receptor beta chains from one sample, sequenced in a study of shared clonotypes between healthy human individuals. The assay was immunoSEQ multiplex PCR, and TCRdb's table has in-frame clones only and misses some. In the table there are hundreds of thousands of clones, 55% to 85% of which are singletons. The specimen was memory CD4+ T cells sorted from blood. Subset of the sample: CD45RA-negative fraction. The receptors originated from a woman aged 25 to 39 in good health.

This sequence joins TRBV10-3 and TRBJ2-5, with TRBD1 matching 10 bases. Germline-derived CDR1 and CDR2 are ENHRY and SYGVKD. Unmatched junction bases numbered 7, after V lost 2 bases and J lost 7 bases. The CDR3 sequence is 15 residues long. The CDR3 is CAISEDRGLRRTQYF. CDR3 DNA sequence: TGTGCCATCAGTGAGGACAGGGGGCTAAGACGGACCCAGTACTTC.

This clone is a singleton in its sample. The chain couples TRBV28 to TRBJ1-1; a possible D gene is TRBD1 (5 bases). V gave up 5 bases and J gave up 7 bases, with 11 bases separating them. Germline values: CDR1 MDHEN, CDR2 SYDVKM. This CDR3 contains 12 residues. CDR3 residues: CASSIQTGEAFF. The CDR3 region has the DNA TGTGCCAGCAGTATACAAACAGGTGAAGCTTTCTTT.

The chain has TRBV7-9 and TRBJ2-1, with a weak D call TRBD2 (6 bases). The length of the CDR3 is 17 residues. V lost 7 bases and J 3 bases, leaving 22 bases between the germline ends. Per the germline V gene, CDR1 is SEHNR and CDR2 is FQNEAQ (reference sequence). The CDR3 DNA reads TGTGCCAGCACCCTTCAAAGTGGGGGAGGCTACTACAATGAGCAGTTCTTC. It codes for CASTLQSGGGYYNEQFF.